The entry that follows covers one T cell receptor (beta chain) sequence. The target antigen is unknown. The source of the sample is a study of T-cell memory formation after mild COVID-19. Study-wide results and limits: Clones that contracted clustered mainly in CM and EM if CD4+ and in EMRA if CD8+.

TCRdb recomputed calls from the 5' RACE reads with MiXCR, one row per CDR3 protein. The sample holds 90,000 to 120,000 distinct CDR3 sequences, roughly 19% seen once. The CDR3 has 13 amino acids. Trimming took 2 bases from V and 1 from J, leaving 5 bases between them. Germline loops: CDR1 SGHTA, CDR2 FQGNSA. Sequencing was performed on PBMCs or a T cell subset sorted from them (not recorded which). This receptor was identified in a man between 18 and 35 years old who had mild COVID-19 (a few samples of this study predate the infection). Cell type and time point are not known. The J gene is TRBJ1-1, the V gene TRBV7-2; D remains ambiguous. The CDR3 DNA follows: TGTGCCAGCAGCTTATGCGGGAACACTGAAGCTTTCTTT. This codes for CASSLCGNTEAFF.